One and the same sample provided the 15 T cell receptor beta chains below, sequenced in a study of cytomegalovirus exposure and HLA in healthy donors. Primers included in the PCR were 60 Vbeta and 13 Jbeta primers. TCRdb keeps only in-frame clones here, not all; method: immunoSEQ multiplex PCR. The sample has under 200,000 clones, approximately 86% seen once. Sequencing was performed on PBMCs. These receptors were taken from a woman in her twenties or thirties in good health and CMV-seronegative.

V and J are TRBV5-1 and TRBJ2-7; TRBD1 might be the D (6 bases). Trimming left V 1 base short and J 3 bases short, with 11 bases between. Looked up from germline, CDR1 is SGHRS and CDR2 is YFSETQ. The CDR3 length is 14 residues. CDR3 bases: TGCGCCAGCAGCTTGTGGGACACTAACTACGAGCAGTACTTC. Encoded protein: CASSLWDTNYEQYF.

The chain uses TRBV19 and TRBJ1-1; D gene unclear. This CDR3 is 12 amino acids long. Germline CDR1 LNHDA, CDR2 SQIVND (reference sequence). Trimming pared 7 bases from V and 6 bases from J, leaving 12 bases between. The CDR3 reads CASTSFLAEAFF. DNA for the CDR3: TGTGCCAGTACCTCGTTTTTAGCTGAAGCTTTCTTT.

V usage is TRBV4-2 and J usage is TRBJ2-3; 15 bases align to TRBD2. The CDR3 runs to 18 residues. With V trimmed by 0 bases and J by 6 bases, 7 bases remained unmatched. From germline, CDR1 is LGHNA and CDR2 YNFKEQ. CDR3: CASSQDPQGTSGGDTQYF. CDR3 DNA sequence: TGTGCCAGCAGCCAAGACCCTCAAGGGACTAGCGGGGGGGATACGCAGTATTTT.

For this clone: The sample carries other DNA sequences with the same CDR3. The CDR3, as DNA: TGCGCCAGCAGCTTGGGAGGCGGGGACCAAGAGACCCAGTACTTC. It specifies CASSLGGGDQETQYF. This rearrangement joins TRBV5-1 to TRBJ2-5; D may be TRBD2 (6 bases). This CDR3 has 15 amino acids. Germline V gives CDR1 SGHRS, CDR2 YFSETQ. V was shortened by 0 bases and J by 0 bases, with 9 bases between the two germline ends.

The V gene is TRBV2, the J gene TRBJ2-1, with 14 bases identical to TRBD2. The CDR3 consists of 14 residues. V lost 6 bases, J lost 9 bases, and 4 bases stayed unmatched. In germline, CDR1 is SNHLY, CDR2 FYNNEI. CDR3 DNA: TGTGCCAGCAGGGGGACTAGCGGGAGACCTGAGCAGTTCTTC. This encodes CASRGTSGRPEQFF.

J is TRBJ1-1 and V is TRBV5-1; TRBD1 matches 8 bases. The V segment lost 4 bases and the J segment 1 base; nucleotides outside the gene matches: 6. CDR1 and CDR2 (germline): SGHRS, YFSETQ. This CDR3 has 15 residues. CDR3 residues: CASSLRTGTNTEAFF. The CDR3 DNA reads as TGCGCCAGCAGCCTACGGACAGGGACGAACACTGAAGCTTTCTTT.

The rearrangement links TRBV21-1 to TRBJ2-7; the table's D call, TRBD1, was not checked against the DNA. TRBV21-1 is recorded as a pseudogene. The CDR3 has 11 amino acids. The CDR3 sequence is CASHRTYEQYF. The CDR3 nucleotides read TGTGCCAGTCACAGGACCTACGAGCAGTACTTC.

The chain employs TRBV5-6 and TRBJ1-4; D call uncertain. The CDR3 is 14 residues long. The germline CDR1 and CDR2 sequences are SGHDT and YYEEEE. V lost 0 bases and J 4 bases, leaving 7 bases between the germline ends. CDR3 region: CASSLGSSNEKLFF. The CDR3 DNA sequence: TGTGCCAGCAGCTTGGGTAGCAGTAATGAAAAACTGTTTTTT.

The chain uses TRBV6-1 and TRBJ2-7; D unresolved. The CDR3 totals 13 residues. Germline V lookup: CDR1 MNHNS, CDR2 SASEGT. V was cut by 8 bases and J by 3 bases, with 14 bases left in between. The DNA of the CDR3 is TGTGCCAGCCGACTCGAACCAGTCTACGAGCAGTACTTC. Translating gives CASRLEPVYEQYF.

The V and J genes are TRBV4-1 and TRBJ2-3, with D unresolved. Trimming took 1 base from V and 4 from J, leaving 6 bases between them. The CDR3 is 13 amino acids. Germline CDR1 is MGHRA and CDR2 is YSYEKL. CDR3 sequence: CASSQAVPDTQYF. In DNA, the CDR3 is TGCGCCAGCAGCCAAGCTGTCCCAGATACGCAGTATTTT.

V usage is TRBV4-1 and J usage is TRBJ2-6; tentative D call: TRBD1 (5 bases). Germline V lookup: CDR1 MGHRA, CDR2 YSYEKL. Trimming left V 0 bases short and J 0 bases short, with 15 bases between. This CDR3 comprises 19 residues. CDR3 protein: CASSQDGLRESSGANVLTF. CDR3 coding DNA: TGCGCCAGCAGCCAAGATGGTCTCAGGGAAAGCTCTGGGGCCAACGTCCTGACTTTC.

CDR3 residues: CASSPHGQGNTEAFF. The CDR3 nucleotides read TGTGCCAGCAGCCCCCATGGACAGGGGAACACTGAAGCTTTCTTT. J is TRBJ1-1 and V is TRBV7-3, with TRBD1 identical over 8 bases. The ends lost 5 bases at V and 1 base at J; junction bases unmatched: 6. This CDR3 has 15 amino acids. Germline V CDR1 and CDR2: SGHTA, FQGTGA.

The gene calls are TRBV6-5 and TRBJ1-1; D possibly corresponds to TRBD1 (6 bases). The germline CDR1 and CDR2 sequences are MNHEY and SVGAGI. This CDR3 is built from 14 residues. Trimming took 8 bases from V and 3 from J, leaving 16 bases between them. The CDR3 coding sequence is TGTGCCAGCGCCCCTCGCAGGGGAGACACTGAAGCTTTCTTT. Translating gives CASAPRRGDTEAFF.

The chain links TRBV5-4 to TRBJ2-1; D ambiguous. The CDR3 contains 15 residues. Trimming pared 0 bases from V and 1 base from J, leaving 8 bases between. The germline gives CDR1 SGHNT, CDR2 YYREEE (reference sequence). The CDR3 DNA reads TGTGCCAGCAGCTTGGATATATTATCCTACAATGAGCAGTTCTTC. Encoded protein: CASSLDILSYNEQFF.

This sequence joins TRBV4-2 and TRBJ2-7; D is possibly TRBD1 (5 bases). Deletions cut 0 bases from V and 5 bases from J, with 17 bases between. This CDR3 has 16 amino acids. CDR1 LGHNA and CDR2 YNFKEQ come from the germline V gene. In nucleotides, the CDR3 is TGTGCCAGCAGCCAAGATTCCCTAGGAGAGGACAACGAGCAGTACTTC. Amino acid sequence: CASSQDSLGEDNEQYF.